The present T cell receptor beta chain was sequenced within a study of T cells in Graves' hyperthyroidism and ophthalmopathy. Amplified TCR beta CDR3 regions came from RNA transcripts. The TCR CDR3 first-round RT-PCR relied on the HTBI primer set. TCRdb passed the multiplex PCR reads through MiXCR, listing each CDR3 protein once. The data hold hundreds of thousands of distinct CDR3 sequences, with roughly 20% observed a single time. Uncontrolled infection, other autoimmune disease, pregnancy or lactation disqualified patients from enrolment. V dropped 0 bases and J dropped 6; count of bases not matched to a gene: 4. CDR1 and CDR2 from the germline V gene are SGHRS and YFSETQ. The CDR3 consists of 15 residues. This clonotype showed up many times. Its antigen is not known. Study results and caveats: Ophthalmopathy was distinguished from stable hyperthyroidism by 13 V-J signatures.

The sequencing input was blood. The rearrangement links TRBV5-1 to TRBJ2-1; 9 bases match TRBD2. This receptor was obtained from a young man with Graves' ophthalmopathy. Here the CDR3 reads CASSLVLAGRNEQFF. In DNA, the CDR3 is TGCGCCAGCAGCTTGGTGCTAGCGGGACGCAATGAGCAGTTCTTC.